Reported below is one T cell receptor beta chain. Its specificity is unknown. The germline V gene has CDR1 SNHLY and CDR2 FYNNEI. V trimming: 9 bases; J trimming: 4 bases; junction bases outside the gene matches: 14. This CDR3 is 15 amino acids long. This record comes from a study of cytomegalovirus exposure and HLA in healthy donors. Study-wide results and caveats: Excluded were some V segments that proved indistinguishable, including TRBV6-2 and TRBV6-3.

13 Jbeta primers and 60 Vbeta primers were used for the PCR. The protocol was immunoSEQ multiplex PCR, while the TCRdb copy is restricted to in-frame clones and leaves out a portion. The sample lists 110,000 to 150,000 clones, approximately 80% occurring once. The sample taken for sequencing was PBMCs. The chain is built from TRBV2 and TRBJ1-2, with 7 bases matching TRBD1. This sequence originates from a middle-aged woman in good health and CMV-seronegative. This chain's CDR3 is CARPKGALRSYGYTF. CDR3 nucleotides: TGTGCCAGACCTAAGGGGGCTTTGAGATCCTATGGCTACACCTTC.